The rows below give T cell receptor beta chains drawn from one sample of a study of shared clonotypes between healthy human individuals. Assay: immunoSEQ multiplex PCR; the TCRdb copy retains only in-frame clones and omits some. The sample holds about 1,900,000 clones, roughly 95% seen once. Sequencing was performed on naive CD8+ T cells sorted from blood. The origin of the receptors is a man between 18 and 35 years old in good health. Each CDR3 is given with its conserved first and last residue. D genes are given only for firm matches. Only part of the rows carry a size: once, few, many, or a class if the clone is expanded.

J	D	size	V	DNA	CDR3
TRBJ1-6	-	once	TRBV2	TGTGCCAGCAGTGAAGGGAAGGGGGACACAATAGATTCACCCCTCCACTTT	CASSEGKGDTIDSPLHF
TRBJ1-1	-	-	TRBV19	TGTGCCAGTATGCAGGACTTCCGACAGTACACTGAAGCTTTCTTT	CASMQDFRQYTEAFF
TRBJ2-3	TRBD1	once	TRBV5-4	TGTGCCAGCAGATTAGACAGGGGGACGGCAGATACGCAGTATTTT	CASRLDRGTADTQYF
TRBJ2-5	TRBD2	-	TRBV5-1	TGCGCCAGCAGCAGCAGTGGGGTAGCGGGGACCCAAGAGACCCAGTACTTC	CASSSSGVAGTQETQYF
TRBJ2-1	-	-	TRBV29-1	TGCAGCGTTGTGGGGGGAGCTTCTGCCGATGAGCAGTTCTTC	CSVVGGASADEQFF
TRBJ1-6	-	-	TRBV23-1	TGCGCCAGCACTATAAGGAGGGTGACGGGCCCTGGTAATTCACCCCTCCACTTT	CASTIRRVTGPGNSPLHF
TRBJ2-1	TRBD2	-	TRBV4-3	TGCGCCAGCAGCCAAGACCGGGGGGGAAGCTCCTACAATGAGCAGTTCTTC	CASSQDRGGSSYNEQFF
TRBJ2-7	TRBD2	-	TRBV7-2	TGTGCCAGCAGCTCGTGGCTAGCGGGAGGGTCTCTCTACGAGCAGTACTTC	CASSSWLAGGSLYEQYF
TRBJ2-7	TRBD2	-	TRBV4-1	TGCGCCAGCAGCTTCAGAGCGGGGGACTACGAGCAGTACTTC	CASSFRAGDYEQYF
TRBJ1-2	-	-	TRBV6-5	TGTGCCAGCAGTTACGGGGTAGGGGATGGCTACACCTTC	CASSYGVGDGYTF